This T cell receptor beta chain was captured by sequencing in a study of T cells in localized non-small cell lung cancer. The table lists this clone with a few counts. Antigen: not known. The germline CDR1 and CDR2 sequences are ENHRY and SYGVKD. The CDR3 runs to 16 residues. Between the trimmed V and J ends, which lost 1 base and 0 bases, there was a span of 12 bases. Using immunoSEQ multiplex PCR, the repertoire was profiled, and TCRdb retains in-frame clones only, with some absent. The sample includes over 5,000 clones, approximately 60% of them seen just once. General study results and limits: Longer overall survival was associated with a higher density of T cells in the blood. Only one tumor region went through sequencing, so heterogeneity may still be there. Adjacent uninvolved lung had the highest clonality, suggesting focused antigen responses.

V is TRBV10-3 and J is TRBJ1-1; tentatively, D is TRBD1 (6 bases). Sequencing was performed on lymph node tissue, taken before any cancer treatment. This receptor was obtained from a male donor at least 60 years old with stage I squamous cell lung carcinoma. CDR3 amino acids: CAISEYGQLMNTEAFF. In DNA, the CDR3 is TGTGCCATCAGTGAGTACGGACAGCTGATGAACACTGAAGCTTTCTTT.